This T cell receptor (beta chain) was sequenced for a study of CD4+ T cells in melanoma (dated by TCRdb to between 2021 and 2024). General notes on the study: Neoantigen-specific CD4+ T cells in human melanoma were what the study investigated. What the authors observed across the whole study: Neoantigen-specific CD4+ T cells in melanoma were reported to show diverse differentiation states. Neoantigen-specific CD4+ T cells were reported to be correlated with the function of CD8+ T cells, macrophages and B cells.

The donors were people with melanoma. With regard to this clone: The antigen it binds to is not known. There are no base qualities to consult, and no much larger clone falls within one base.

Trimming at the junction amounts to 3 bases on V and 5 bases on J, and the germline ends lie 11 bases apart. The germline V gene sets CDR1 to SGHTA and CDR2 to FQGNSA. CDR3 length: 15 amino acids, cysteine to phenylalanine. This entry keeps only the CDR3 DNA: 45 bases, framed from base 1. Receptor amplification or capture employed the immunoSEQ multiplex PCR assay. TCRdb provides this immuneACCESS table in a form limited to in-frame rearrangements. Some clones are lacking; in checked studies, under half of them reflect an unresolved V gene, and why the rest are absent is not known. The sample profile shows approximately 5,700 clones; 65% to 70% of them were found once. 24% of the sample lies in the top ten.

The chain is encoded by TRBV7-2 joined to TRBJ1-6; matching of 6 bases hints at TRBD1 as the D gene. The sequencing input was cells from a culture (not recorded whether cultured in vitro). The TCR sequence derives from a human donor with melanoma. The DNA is TGTGCCAGCAGCTTTCTGACAGGCCATAATTCACCCCTCCACTTT. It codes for CASSFLTGHNSPLHF.